This TCR beta chain comes out of a study of OX40 agonist ivuxolimab in advanced cancers. Measured with immunoSEQ multiplex PCR; TCRdb has only the in-frame clones, and not every one. The sample includes fewer than 50,000 clones, just under 95% of them seen just once. Any history of autoimmune disease or systemic immunosuppression disqualified patients. The V and J ends lost 5 bases and 4 bases respectively, with 12 bases between them. Germline lookup yields CDR1 MNHEY and CDR2 SMNVEV (reference sequence). The CDR3 spans 14 residues. Turning to this clone: The antigen is unknown.

Overall study results and limits: There were, on average, more expanded clones in CD8+ T cells than in CD4+.

This TCR derives from an adult with an advanced solid tumor such as melanoma, head and neck, liver or kidney cancer. This sample comprised CD4+ or CD8+ T cells sorted from blood, obtained in a trial of the OX40 agonist ivuxolimab. The chain links TRBV27 to TRBJ1-5; the D is unclear. The CDR3 reads CASSPGTGNQPQHF. The CDR3 DNA reads as TGTGCCAGCAGTCCGGGTACCGGGAATCAGCCCCAGCATTTT.